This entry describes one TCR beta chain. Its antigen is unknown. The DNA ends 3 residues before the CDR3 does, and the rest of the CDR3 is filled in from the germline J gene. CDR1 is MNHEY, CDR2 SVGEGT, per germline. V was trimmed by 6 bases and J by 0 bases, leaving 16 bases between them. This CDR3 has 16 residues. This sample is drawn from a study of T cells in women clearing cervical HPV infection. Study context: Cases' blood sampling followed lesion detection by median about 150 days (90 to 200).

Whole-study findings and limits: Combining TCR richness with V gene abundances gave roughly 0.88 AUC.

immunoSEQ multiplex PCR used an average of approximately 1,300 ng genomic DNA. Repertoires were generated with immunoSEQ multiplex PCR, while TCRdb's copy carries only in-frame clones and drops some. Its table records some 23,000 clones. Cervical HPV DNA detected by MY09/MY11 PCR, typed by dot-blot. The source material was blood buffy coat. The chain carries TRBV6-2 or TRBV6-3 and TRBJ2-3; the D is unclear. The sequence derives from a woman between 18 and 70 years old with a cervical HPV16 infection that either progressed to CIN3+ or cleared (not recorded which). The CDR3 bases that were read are TGTGCCAGCAGAAACTTTCACGAGACTAGCACAGATACG. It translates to CASRNFHETSTDT. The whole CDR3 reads CASRNFHETSTDTQYF.